One and the same sample provided the 24 T cell receptor beta chains below, sequenced in a study of blood T cell repertoires in COVID-19. The assay was immunoSEQ multiplex PCR, and TCRdb's table has in-frame clones only and misses some. The sample includes approximately 300,000 clones, more than 75% seen only once; the top ten take around 2.4%. The specimen sequenced was PBMCs or T cells enriched from blood (not recorded which). Receptor source: a woman under 30 who had recovered from COVID-19.

The rearrangement joins TRBV19 to TRBJ1-1, with TRBD1 identical over 10 bases. The V gene's germline CDR1 is LNHDA and CDR2 SQIVND (reference sequence). The CDR3 runs to 16 residues. With V trimmed by 6 bases and J by 2 bases, 9 bases remained unmatched. DNA of the CDR3: TGTGCCAGTAGCCTCACGACAGGGGGCTCAAACACTGAAGCTTTCTTT. Its translation is CASSLTTGGSNTEAFF.

This rearrangement joins TRBV6-2 or TRBV6-3 to TRBJ1-1, with D perhaps matching TRBD1 (5 bases). Trimming left V 2 bases short and J 10 bases short, with 29 bases between. The CDR3 contains 18 residues. The germline V gene encodes CDR1 MNHEY and CDR2 SVGEGT. The CDR3, as DNA: TGTGCCAGCAGTTACGTGACCGGGACCGGGTACATCAGGAGGGCAGCTTTCTTT. Amino acid sequence: CASSYVTGTGYIRRAAFF.

J is TRBJ2-7 and V is TRBV9, with TRBD2 matching over 7 bases. The V and J ends lost 4 bases and 2 bases, in that order; junction bases with no gene match: 12. Looked up from germline, CDR1 is SGDLS and CDR2 is YYNGEE. The CDR3 spans 16 residues. The CDR3 is CASSPAGATATYEQYF. Written as DNA, the CDR3 is TGTGCCAGCAGCCCCGCGGGAGCCACCGCCACCTACGAGCAGTACTTC. Full variable domain (rest looked up from reference TRBV9 and TRBJ2-7): DSGVTQTPKHLITATGQRVTLRCSPRSGDLSVYWYQQSLDQGLQFLIQYYNGEERAKGNILERFSAQQFPDLHSELNLSSLELGDSALYFCASSPAGATATYEQYFGPGTRLTVT.

The rearrangement links TRBV5-6 to TRBJ2-4; D gene ambiguous. This CDR3 has 14 residues. Germline CDR1 and CDR2: SGHDT and YYEEEE. Trimming pared 6 bases from V and 0 bases from J, leaving 10 bases between. CDR3 residues: CASTSLVAKNIQYF. CDR3 in DNA: TGTGCCAGCACCTCTTTAGTAGCCAAAAACATTCAGTACTTC. The variable domain in full, with the rest retrieved from reference TRBV5-6 and TRBJ2-4, is DAGVTQSPTHLIKTRGQQVTLRCSPKSGHDTVSWYQQALGQGPQFIFQYYEEEERQRGNFPDRFSGHQFPNYSSELNVNALLLGDSALYLCASTSLVAKNIQYFGAGTRLSVL.

The CDR3 here is CASRETGAYGYTF. In DNA, the CDR3 is TGTGCCAGTAGAGAGACAGGAGCCTATGGCTACACCTTC. The chain is built from TRBV19 and TRBJ1-2; TRBD1 might be the D (6 bases). The germline gives CDR1 LNHDA, CDR2 SQIVND (reference sequence). The CDR3 runs 13 residues. Trimming removed 6 bases from V and 4 bases from J, with 12 bases in between.

The rearrangement joins TRBV19 to TRBJ1-6; 7 nucleotides match TRBD1. V dropped 9 bases and J dropped 18; count of bases not matched to a gene: 20. The CDR3 extends over 14 amino acids. In germline, CDR1 is LNHDA, CDR2 SQIVND (reference sequence). Here the CDR3 reads CARRPRDRFLVGHF. For the CDR3, the DNA is TGTGCCAGGAGACCGAGGGACAGATTCCTCGTAGGCCACTTT.

This clone was observed once. The V and J genes are TRBV28 and TRBJ2-1, with TRBD2 matching over 7 bases. Germline V gene data show CDR1 as MDHEN and CDR2 as SYDVKM. This CDR3 is 14 amino acids long. With 2 bases clipped from V and 9 bases from J, the junction kept 7 bases outside the gene matches. Here the CDR3 reads CASSLGLAVGEQFF. CDR3 coding DNA: TGTGCCAGCAGTTTAGGGCTAGCGGTGGGTGAGCAGTTCTTC. Combining the CDR3 with reference TRBV28 and TRBJ2-1 gives the whole variable domain DVKVTQSSRYLVKRTGEKVFLECVQDMDHENMFWYRQDPGLGLRLIYFSYDVKMKEKGDIPEGYSVSREKKERFSLILESASTNQTSMYLCASSLGLAVGEQFFGPGTRLTVL.

The rearrangement uses TRBV6-5 and TRBJ2-7; D is unresolved. Trimming removed 8 bases at V and 3 bases at J, with 11 bases between. Germline loops: CDR1 MNHEY, CDR2 SVGAGI. The CDR3 runs 12 residues. The CDR3 here is CASAQVNYEQYF. Written as DNA, the CDR3 is TGTGCCAGCGCGCAGGTAAACTACGAGCAGTACTTC.

This chain joins TRBV11-2 and TRBJ2-7, with 10 positions matching TRBD2. The length of the CDR3 is 18 residues. Germline CDR1 SGHAT, CDR2 FQNNGV. V lost 3 bases to trimming and J lost 0 bases; unmatched junction nucleotides: 11. The CDR3 sequence: CASSFLRRTSGTSYEQYF. The CDR3 nucleotides are TGTGCCAGCAGCTTCCTAAGACGTACTAGCGGGACCTCCTACGAGCAGTACTTC. The full variable domain, rest sourced from reference TRBV11-2 and TRBJ2-7, is EAGVAQSPRYKIIEKRQSVAFWCNPISGHATLYWYQQILGQGPKLLIQFQNNGVVDDSQLPKDRFSAERLKGVDSTLKIQPAKLEDSAVYLCASSFLRRTSGTSYEQYFGPGTRLTVT.

This chain uses TRBV5-1 with TRBJ1-1; D might be TRBD1 (5 bases). Per the germline V gene, CDR1 is SGHRS and CDR2 is YFSETQ. This CDR3 spans 14 amino acids. V dropped 1 base and J dropped 6 bases, with 13 bases sitting between them. DNA of the CDR3: TGCGCCAGCAGCTTGACGGGGGTTGGGGCTGAAGCTTTCTTT. It is translated as CASSLTGVGAEAFF.

The rearrangement joins TRBV6-5 to TRBJ1-2; a weak D match, TRBD1 (5 bases). With 6 bases removed from V and 3 bases from J, the gap between germline ends came to 17 bases. CDR1 is MNHEY, CDR2 SVGAGI, per germline. The length of the CDR3 is 15 residues. CDR3 DNA sequence: TGTGCCAGCAGCCTCGAGGCGGGGCCGTACTATGGCTACACCTTC. Its protein is CASSLEAGPYYGYTF.

This clone was seen once. This chain uses TRBV29-1 with TRBJ2-3; weak D call: TRBD1 (6 bases). V gave up 8 bases and J gave up 2 bases, with 14 bases separating them. The germline CDR1 and CDR2 sequences are SQVTM and ANQGSEA. The CDR3 is made up of 13 amino acids. The CDR3 reads CSLEGQYTDTQYF. The CDR3 nucleotides read TGCAGCCTCGAGGGACAATACACAGATACGCAGTATTTT.

The chain is built from TRBV11-2 and TRBJ2-5; 10 positions match TRBD2. V was clipped by 2 bases and J by 0 bases; unmatched bases: 3. The germline V gene has CDR1 SGHAT and CDR2 FQNNGV. This CDR3 has 16 residues. The CDR3 loop reads CASSLITSGDQETQYF. CDR3 nucleotide sequence: TGTGCCAGCAGCTTAATAACTAGCGGGGACCAAGAGACCCAGTACTTC.

V usage is TRBV7-9 and J usage is TRBJ1-1; TRBD1 is a possible D gene (5 bases). V dropped 5 bases and J dropped 10 bases, with 17 bases sitting between them. The CDR3 contains 13 residues. Germline CDR1 SEHNR, CDR2 FQNEAQ (reference sequence). Here the CDR3 DNA reads TGTGCCAGCAGCGCGAATAGGGTGGGGGGAGCTTTCTTT. Its translation: CASSANRVGGAFF.

This clone was picked up a small number of times. CDR3 nucleotide sequence: TGCGCCAGCAGCTCGGGTGGTGGAACAACTAATGAAAAACTGTTTTTT. Translation: CASSSGGGTTNEKLFF. The chain combines TRBV5-1 with TRBJ1-4; D ambiguous. V was shortened by 3 bases and J by 0 bases, with 12 bases between the two germline ends. CDR1 and CDR2 from the germline V gene are SGHRS and YFSETQ. The CDR3 totals 16 residues.

The chain carries TRBV5-5 and TRBJ2-2; D uncertain. Trimming left V 4 bases short and J 0 bases short, with 10 bases between. Germline V gives CDR1 SGHKS, CDR2 YYEKEE (reference sequence). The CDR3 runs 15 residues. In DNA form, the CDR3 reads TGTGCCAGCAGCCAATTCCTAGCGAACACCGGGGAGCTGTTTTTT. Amino acids: CASSQFLANTGELFF.

The rearrangement links TRBV19 to TRBJ1-1; D is possibly TRBD1 (6 bases). CDR3 length: 11 amino acids. The germline V and J ends were trimmed by 7 bases and 4 bases, with 7 bases remaining between them. Germline V gene lookup returns CDR1 LNHDA and CDR2 SQIVND (reference sequence). The CDR3 sequence: CASKGVTEAFF. The CDR3 nucleotides read TGTGCCAGTAAGGGGGTCACTGAAGCTTTCTTT.

V gene TRBV5-1 combines with J gene TRBJ1-1; D may be TRBD1 (5 bases). The V gene lost 6 bases and the J gene lost 0 bases, with 12 bases spanning the gap. Germline CDR1 reads SGHRS; CDR2 reads YFSETQ. CDR3 length equals 14 residues. The CDR3 bases are TGCGCCAGCATGGCAGGGCCCGTGAACACTGAAGCTTTCTTT. The encoded protein is CASMAGPVNTEAFF.

The V and J genes are TRBV7-9 and TRBJ2-7; D might be TRBD1 (6 bases). The CDR3 contains 14 residues. Per germline, CDR1 SEHNR and CDR2 FQNEAQ (reference sequence). V lost 5 bases, J lost 7 bases, and 18 bases lay in between. Here the CDR3 DNA reads TGTGCCAGCAGCCCACAAAACAGGGTTGAAGAGCAGTACTTC. Its protein is CASSPQNRVEEQYF.

The chain uses TRBV28 and TRBJ1-6; 8 bases align to TRBD1. V was pared by 2 bases and J by 10 bases, with 7 bases of the junction left unmatched. Germline loops: CDR1 MDHEN, CDR2 SYDVKM. The length of the CDR3 is 15 residues. In DNA, the CDR3 is TGTGCCAGCAGTTTAGAGTACAGGGGGGCGTCACCCCTCCACTTT. This encodes CASSLEYRGASPLHF.

The chain employs TRBV29-1 and TRBJ1-1; a possible D gene is TRBD1 (6 bases). The V end was cut by 4 bases, the J end by 0 bases, with 12 bases between. The germline V gene has CDR1 SQVTM and CDR2 ANQGSEA. The CDR3 extends over 14 amino acids. CDR3 coding DNA: TGCAGCGTTGGGACAGATCCCATGAACACTGAAGCTTTCTTT. Translated, it gives CSVGTDPMNTEAFF.

The count of this clone is one. V is TRBV7-2 and J is TRBJ2-5; 7 positions agree with TRBD2. Trimming took 5 bases from V and 6 from J; bases not matched to a gene: 15. Germline loops: CDR1 SGHTA, CDR2 FQGNSA. The CDR3 extends over 16 amino acids. The CDR3 nucleotides read TGTGCCAGCAGCCTAGGAGGAAGCGGGGCCGGAAAGACCCAGTACTTC. Amino acids: CASSLGGSGAGKTQYF.

The V and J genes are TRBV15 and TRBJ2-4; TRBD2 is a possible D gene (5 bases). The germline V gene has CDR1 LNHNV and CDR2 YYDKDF (reference sequence). Deletions cut 0 bases from V and 6 bases from J, with 12 bases between. The CDR3 consists of 15 residues. Here the CDR3 DNA reads TGTGCCACCAGCAGAGAGCGAGGCGCGGGAAACATTCAGTACTTC. Its protein product is CATSRERGAGNIQYF. Combining the CDR3 with reference TRBV15 and TRBJ2-4 gives the whole variable domain DAMVIQNPRYQVTQFGKPVTLSCSQTLNHNVMYWYQQKSSQAPKLLFHYYDKDFNNEADTPDNFQSRRPNTSFCFLDIRSPGLGDTAMYLCATSRERGAGNIQYFGAGTRLSVL.

The chain links TRBV6-5 to TRBJ2-3, with D perhaps matching TRBD1 (5 bases). The CDR3 consists of 14 residues. With 8 bases removed from V and 6 bases from J, the gap between germline ends came to 18 bases. The V gene's germline CDR1 is MNHEY and CDR2 SVGAGI. The chain's CDR3 is CASQGRRGVDTQYF. CDR3 DNA: TGTGCCAGCCAGGGCCGAAGAGGAGTTGATACGCAGTATTTT.